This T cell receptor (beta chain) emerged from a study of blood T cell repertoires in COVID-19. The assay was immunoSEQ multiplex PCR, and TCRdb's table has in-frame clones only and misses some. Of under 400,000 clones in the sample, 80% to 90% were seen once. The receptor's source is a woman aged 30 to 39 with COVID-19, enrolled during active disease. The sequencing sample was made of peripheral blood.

This CDR3 reads CASSLVGTGNNEQFF. The CDR3 bases are TGTGCCAGCAGCTTGGTGGGGACAGGGAACAATGAGCAGTTCTTC. J is TRBJ2-1 and V is TRBV5-4, with TRBD1 matching over 9 bases. Germline V gene lookup returns CDR1 SGHNT and CDR2 YYREEE (reference sequence). The trim removed 0 bases at V and 5 bases at J, leaving 3 bases unmatched. The CDR3 loop spans 15 amino acids.